This TCR beta chain was found in a study of T cell responses to AZD1222 COVID-19 vaccine. Sequencing used immunoSEQ multiplex PCR; TCRdb keeps in-frame clones, though not all of them. The data show 80,000 to 95,000 clones, approximately 90% seen once. V was shortened by 7 bases and J by 10 bases, with 8 bases between the two germline ends. The germline V gene has CDR1 MNHEY and CDR2 SMNVEV (reference sequence). The CDR3 runs 9 residues. Remarks on this clone: Its antigen is not identified.

Study results and limitations: Only a handful of individuals given AZD1222 were seropositive at baseline. There were mostly white British donors and more females than males, and clonal diversity was possibly underestimated. Spike-specific TCR breadth and depth both grew after two AZD1222 doses. Nearly half of spike-specific TCRs reportedly target variant regions that are unmutated in the B.1.351 and B.1.1.7 variants.

Sample: peripheral blood, taken on day 0 of AZD1222 vaccination. The chain couples TRBV27 to TRBJ2-7; D gene unclear. The source of this sequence is an adult in good health. In nucleotides, the CDR3 is TGTGCCAGCACCAACGCACAGTACTTC. This translates into CASTNAQYF.